These 27 T cell receptor beta chains were sequenced from one sample in a study of yellow fever vaccine responses in identical twins. TCRdb re-called the RT-PCR reads through MiXCR, storing one row per CDR3 protein. Of roughly 36,000 distinct CDR3 sequences detected, less than 70% appear once; the ten largest clones hold about 4.5%. The sample in question was T cells from blood (PBMCs), unsorted or a sorted subset (not recorded which), obtained before or after yellow fever vaccination (not recorded which). These receptors originate from a woman under 30 who received the yellow fever vaccine.

The chain couples TRBV11-1 to TRBJ2-1, with 10 bases matching TRBD2. The CDR3 runs 18 residues. J was trimmed by 4 bases and V by 5 bases; bases with no gene match: 14. Germline V lookup: CDR1 SGHAT, CDR2 FQDESV (reference sequence). The CDR3 bases are TGTGCCAGCAGCGAACCCCTTAGCGGGAGGACTCGTTACAATGAGCAGTTCTTC. It is translated as CASSEPLSGRTRYNEQFF.

V usage is TRBV7-9 and J usage is TRBJ2-5; the match to TRBD1 covers 8 bases. Trimming took 4 bases from V and 4 from J; bases not matched to a gene: 5. This CDR3 is 14 amino acids long. CDR1 is SEHNR and CDR2 is FQNEAQ in the germline V gene (reference sequence). In nucleotides, the CDR3 is TGTGCCAGCAGCTACGGACAGGGCCGAGAGACCCAGTACTTC. Its protein product is CASSYGQGRETQYF.

This clonotype has only a few counts. The CDR3 nucleotides are TGTGCCAGCAGCTTTAGGGCCTCTAGCACAGATACGCAGTATTTT. It codes for CASSFRASSTDTQYF. V is TRBV7-2 and J is TRBJ2-3, with no clear D. Trimming pared 3 bases from V and 0 bases from J, leaving 10 bases between. Germline V gene sequence: CDR1 SGHTA, CDR2 FQGNSA. This CDR3 contains 15 residues. The full variable domain, with the rest looked up from reference TRBV7-2 and TRBJ2-3, is GAGVSQSPSNKVTEKGKDVELRCDPISGHTALYWYRQSLGQGLEFLIYFQGNSAPDKSGLPSDRFSAERTGGSVSTLTIQRTQQEDSAVYLCASSFRASSTDTQYFGPGTRLTVL.

The V and J genes are TRBV11-3 and TRBJ2-7; 7 bases map to TRBD1. J lost 7 bases, V lost 1 base, and 7 bases had no gene match. This CDR3 region has 14 residues. Germline CDR1 reads SGHNT; CDR2 reads YENEEA. Here the CDR3 reads CASSLGQGEREQYV. The CDR3 coding sequence is TGTGCCAGCAGCTTAGGTCAGGGGGAAAGGGAGCAGTACGTC.

The CDR3 nucleotides are TGTGCCAGCAGCACAGGACGGATGAACACTGAAGCTTTCTTT. Translating gives CASSTGRMNTEAFF. The chain recombines TRBV7-9 with TRBJ1-1; maybe TRBD1 (5 bases). Germline values: CDR1 SEHNR, CDR2 FQNEAQ (reference sequence). The CDR3 length is 14 residues. The V end lost 5 bases, the J end lost 0 bases, and 10 bases lay between the germline ends.

V usage is TRBV28 and J usage is TRBJ2-2; D is uncertain. Germline V lookup: CDR1 MDHEN, CDR2 SYDVKM. The V and J ends lost 2 bases and 6 bases respectively, with 13 bases between them. The CDR3 loop spans 15 amino acids. CDR3 amino acids: CASSLLVGLSGELFF. The DNA for the CDR3 is TGTGCCAGCAGTTTACTAGTTGGTCTTTCCGGGGAGCTGTTTTTT.

This chain joins TRBV20-1 and TRBJ2-1, with 10 nucleotides matching TRBD2. With 2 bases clipped from V and 10 bases from J, the junction kept 5 bases outside the gene matches. This CDR3 has 13 residues. Germline V CDR1 and CDR2: DFQATT, SNEGSKA (reference sequence). The CDR3 nucleotides are TGCAGTGCTAGAATGGGACTAGCGCAAGAGCAGTTCTTC. This gives the protein CSARMGLAQEQFF.

This chain connects TRBV2 to TRBJ1-1, with no clear D. CDR1 and CDR2 from the germline V gene are SNHLY and FYNNEI. CDR3 length: 12 amino acids. Trimming shortened V by 7 bases and J by 8 bases, and 14 bases separated the two germline ends. CDR3 coding DNA: TGTGCCAGCATCGAAATTGGAGGGGAAGCTTTCTTT. Translating gives CASIEIGGEAFF. Looking up the rest from reference TRBV2 and TRBJ1-1 gives the full variable domain: EPEVTQTPSHQVTQMGQEVILRCVPISNHLYFYWYRQILGQKVEFLVSFYNNEISEKSEIFDDQFSVERPDGSNFTLKIRSTKLEDSAMYFCASIEIGGEAFFGQGTRLTVV.

V usage is TRBV11-2 and J usage is TRBJ2-1; 16 bases line up with TRBD2. This CDR3 spans 18 amino acids. Germline-derived CDR1 and CDR2 are SGHAT and FQNNGV. J gave up 3 bases and V 5 bases, and 7 bases lay outside the gene matches. CDR3 loop: CASSRGLAGGPRYNEQFF. The CDR3 DNA reads as TGTGCCAGCAGCCGGGGACTAGCGGGAGGGCCTCGCTACAATGAGCAGTTCTTC.

The chain couples TRBV18 to TRBJ2-2; TRBD1 matches 8 bases. Trimming removed 6 bases from V and 15 bases from J; junction bases left unmatched: 27. Germline CDR1 KGHSH, CDR2 LQKENI. The CDR3 contains 18 residues. The CDR3 spells CASSLNQQTGANTGVLFF. The CDR3 DNA reads as TGTGCCAGCTCCCTCAATCAGCAGACAGGGGCGAACACCGGGGTGTTGTTTTTT.

The V gene is TRBV3-1, the J gene TRBJ1-2, with TRBD1 as a possible D gene (6 bases). Trimming took 3 bases from V and 4 from J, leaving 15 bases between them. This CDR3 spans 15 amino acids. Germline V gene lookup returns CDR1 LGHDT and CDR2 YNNKEL (reference sequence). In DNA, the CDR3 is TGTGCCAGCAGCCACCCTACAGGGTCGTTCTATGGCTACACCTTC. Its protein product is CASSHPTGSFYGYTF.

This clonotype appeared a single time. The chain couples TRBV11-1 to TRBJ1-1; no definite D call. This CDR3 region has 11 residues. With 5 bases removed from V and 11 bases from J, the gap between germline ends came to 12 bases. In germline, CDR1 is SGHAT, CDR2 FQDESV (reference sequence). CDR3 DNA sequence: TGTGCCAGCAGCCCTCGCCAGGAGGCTTTCTTT. This translates into CASSPRQEAFF.

The V gene is TRBV11-1, the J gene TRBJ1-1; D remains unclear. The germline V gene has CDR1 SGHAT and CDR2 FQDESV (reference sequence). Trimming took off 1 base at V and 5 bases at J, with 17 bases between the two ends. The CDR3 runs 16 residues. CDR3 in DNA: TGTGCCAGCAGCTTAGACGGTGCGAGAGTGAGAACTGAAGCTTTCTTT. Translating it yields CASSLDGARVRTEAFF.

This clonotype was picked up a small number of times. The gene calls are TRBV28 and TRBJ1-5, with TRBD1 matching over 8 bases. Trimming cost V 6 bases and J 3 bases; bases outside gene matches: 7. Germline V CDR1 and CDR2: MDHEN, SYDVKM. The CDR3 loop spans 15 amino acids. The CDR3 loop is CASSTGQGINQPQHF. The CDR3 DNA reads as TGTGCCAGCAGCACAGGACAGGGAATCAATCAGCCCCAGCATTTT.

V is TRBV12-3 or TRBV12-4 and J is TRBJ2-7; 7 bases match TRBD2. The J segment lost 4 bases and the V segment lost 6 bases, leaving 12 bases of the junction unmatched. This CDR3 has 15 residues. The CDR3 DNA sequence: TGTGCCAGCAGAGGCACAGCGGGAAAGGGGTACGAGCAGTACTTC. It specifies CASRGTAGKGYEQYF.

V usage is TRBV9 and J usage is TRBJ2-7, with a tentative D call TRBD2 (7 bases). Trimming took 1 base from V and 5 from J, leaving 16 bases between them. CDR1 and CDR2 from the germline V gene are SGDLS and YYNGEE. The CDR3 is 15 amino acids. CDR3 nucleotides: TGTGCCAGCAGCGTATGGGGGGGCTTAATTGACGAGCAGTACGTC. Its translation is CASSVWGGLIDEQYV.

The chain uses TRBV18 and TRBJ2-3; 7 bases map to TRBD2. V gave up 2 bases and J gave up 0 bases; unmatched junction bases: 5. Germline-derived CDR1 and CDR2 are KGHSH and LQKENI. This CDR3 contains 16 residues. The CDR3 is CASSPTASGSTDTQYF. In DNA form, the CDR3 reads TGTGCCAGCTCACCAACGGCTAGCGGTAGCACAGATACGCAGTATTTT.

The chain has TRBV18 and TRBJ2-7; 7 bases fit TRBD2. Trimming cost V 2 bases and J 0 bases; bases outside gene matches: 7. CDR1 is KGHSH, CDR2 LQKENI, per germline. The CDR3 runs to 16 residues. CDR3 nucleotides: TGTGCCAGCTCACCAGGGGTTGGCGGGAGCTCCTACGAGCAGTACTTC. As protein: CASSPGVGGSSYEQYF. Full variable domain (outside the CDR3, taken from reference TRBV18 and TRBJ2-7): NAGVMQNPRHLVRRRGQEARLRCSPMKGHSHVYWYRQLPEEGLKFMVYLQKENIIDESGMPKERFSAEFPKEGPSILRIQQVVRGDSAAYFCASSPGVGGSSYEQYFGPGTRLTVT.

In its sample, this clonotype was seen a few times. CDR3 DNA: TGTGCCAGCAGTAACACCGGGACAGGGGGCCGGTTCTTC. Its translation is CASSNTGTGGRFF. The chain has TRBV6-2 or TRBV6-3 and TRBJ2-1, with 12 bases identical to TRBD1. Germline V CDR1 and CDR2: MNHEY, SVGEGT. The CDR3 consists of 13 residues. V gave up 5 bases and J gave up 15 bases; unmatched junction bases: 8.

This clonotype was seen only once. The V gene is TRBV7-6, the J gene TRBJ2-7; unclear D gene. The V and J ends lost 0 bases and 0 bases respectively, with 15 bases between them. Germline CDR1 reads SGHVS; CDR2 reads FNYEAQ. The CDR3 covers 17 residues. The CDR3 DNA follows: TGTGCCAGCAGCTTAGCGAGGAGCGCCGTGAGCTCCTACGAGCAGTACTTC. Translated, it gives CASSLARSAVSSYEQYF.

The genes are TRBV24-1 and TRBJ2-7; 10 nucleotides agree with TRBD2. This CDR3 comprises 17 residues. V shed 3 bases, J shed 5 bases, and the junction held 12 bases outside the gene matches. Germline V gives CDR1 KGHDR, CDR2 SFDVKD. In DNA form, the CDR3 reads TGTGCCACCAGTGATCCCCCGGCTAGCGGGAGTAAGGACGAGCAGTACTTC. Residues: CATSDPPASGSKDEQYF.

The V gene is TRBV7-2, the J gene TRBJ2-5, with TRBD2 identical over 8 bases. Germline loops: CDR1 SGHTA, CDR2 FQGNSA. V was pared by 5 bases and J by 4 bases, with 9 bases of the junction left unmatched. The CDR3 is made up of 15 amino acids. In nucleotides, the CDR3 is TGTGCCAGCAGCACCCGGGGGGGCAGCGGAGAGACCCAGTACTTC. Its translation: CASSTRGGSGETQYF.

The rearrangement uses TRBV3-1 and TRBJ2-1; D call uncertain. This CDR3 is built from 14 residues. The V gene lost 4 bases and the J gene lost 2 bases, with 9 bases spanning the gap. Germline V CDR1 and CDR2: LGHDT, YNNKEL (reference sequence). The CDR3 sequence: CASSLSEPYNEQFF. The DNA for the CDR3 is TGTGCCAGCAGCCTGTCTGAACCCTACAATGAGCAGTTCTTC.

In its sample, this clonotype was seen a few times. V gene TRBV20-1 combines with J gene TRBJ2-1; D is uncertain. The CDR3 is made up of 10 amino acids. The germline V gene has CDR1 DFQATT and CDR2 SNEGSKA (reference sequence). V lost 5 bases and J 7 bases, leaving 6 bases between the germline ends. The chain's CDR3 is CSAYANEQFF. CDR3 DNA sequence: TGCAGTGCTTATGCGAATGAGCAGTTCTTC.

V usage is TRBV5-6 and J usage is TRBJ2-7; D is perhaps TRBD1 (5 bases). Trimming took 0 bases from V and 2 from J, leaving 9 bases between them. The CDR3 length is 14 residues. Germline V gene sequence: CDR1 SGHDT, CDR2 YYEEEE. The CDR3 loop is CASSLEGVAYEQYV. The CDR3 region has the DNA TGTGCCAGCAGCTTGGAAGGGGTCGCCTACGAGCAGTACGTC.

This clonotype has only one observation. The CDR3 region is CASSQGGSDRTYGYTF. As DNA, the CDR3 is TGCGCCAGCAGCCAAGGGGGCAGCGACAGGACCTATGGCTACACCTTC. This chain connects TRBV4-1 to TRBJ1-2; TRBD1 is a possible D gene (6 bases). The germline gives CDR1 MGHRA, CDR2 YSYEKL. V was cut by 1 base and J by 4 bases, with 16 bases left in between. CDR3 length equals 16 residues.

The genes are TRBV7-9 and TRBJ2-5; D unresolved. Between the trimmed V and J ends, which lost 7 bases and 0 bases, there was a span of 9 bases. CDR1 is SEHNR, CDR2 FQNEAQ, per germline (reference sequence). CDR3 size: 13 residues. The CDR3 region is CASMMGYQETQYF. The CDR3 nucleotides are TGTGCCAGCATGATGGGGTACCAAGAGACCCAGTACTTC.